These 11 T cell receptor beta chains came from one sample sequenced in a study of beta chain features in type 1 diabetes. cDNA synthesis used the whole RNA isolate, giving expressed TCRB sequences. Only in-frame clones appear in the TCRdb table, and some are missing; sequencing was by immunoSEQ multiplex PCR. The sample has roughly 300,000 clones, 14% seen once. The material sequenced was central memory CD4+ T cells from blood. All receptors come from a man aged 25-45 years in good health.

The chain links TRBV9 to TRBJ1-4; the D is unclear. The CDR3 runs to 15 residues. V lost 0 bases, J lost 7 bases, and 13 bases lay in between. Germline V gene data show CDR1 as SGDLS and CDR2 as YYNGEE. CDR3 loop: CASSVALGSGEKLFF. The DNA for the CDR3 is TGTGCCAGCAGCGTAGCCTTGGGGAGTGGTGAAAAACTGTTTTTT. Full variable domain (outside the CDR3, taken from reference TRBV9 and TRBJ1-4): DSGVTQTPKHLITATGQRVTLRCSPRSGDLSVYWYQQSLDQGLQFLIQYYNGEERAKGNILERFSAQQFPDLHSELNLSSLELGDSALYFCASSVALGSGEKLFFGSGTQLSVL.

This clone was found a few times. The chain uses TRBV18 and TRBJ2-1, with TRBD2 matching over 12 bases. V lost 4 bases, J lost 8 bases, and 6 bases stayed unmatched. The length of the CDR3 is 15 residues. CDR1 and CDR2 from the germline V gene are KGHSH and LQKENI. CDR3 nucleotide sequence: TGTGCCAGCTCACGGACTAGCGGGAAGAAATATGAGCAGTTCTTC. Amino acids: CASSRTSGKKYEQFF. Variable domain in full (rest from reference TRBV18 and TRBJ2-1): NAGVMQNPRHLVRRRGQEARLRCSPMKGHSHVYWYRQLPEEGLKFMVYLQKENIIDESGMPKERFSAEFPKEGPSILRIQQVVRGDSAAYFCASSRTSGKKYEQFFGPGTRLTVL.

This chain connects TRBV7-9 to TRBJ1-1, with no clear D. The germline gives CDR1 SEHNR, CDR2 FQNEAQ (reference sequence). CDR3 length: 15 amino acids. V was trimmed by 3 bases and J by 1 base, leaving 12 bases between them. CDR3 in amino acids: CASSFGSTGNTEAFF. In DNA form, the CDR3 reads TGTGCCAGCAGCTTTGGCTCGACTGGGAACACTGAAGCTTTCTTT.

The chain carries TRBV29-1 and TRBJ1-1; D might be TRBD1 (6 bases). Trimming left V 0 bases short and J 4 bases short, with 15 bases between. CDR1 SQVTM and CDR2 ANQGSEA come from the germline V gene. The CDR3 has 15 residues. The CDR3 DNA follows: TGCAGCGTTGAAGATCTGGGGGGGCGGAGCACTGAAGCTTTCTTT. Translating gives CSVEDLGGRSTEAFF.

The chain carries TRBV27 and TRBJ2-1, with D perhaps matching TRBD2 (7 bases). Trimming took off 3 bases at V and 5 bases at J, with 17 bases between the two ends. The CDR3 runs to 16 residues. Germline loops: CDR1 MNHEY, CDR2 SMNVEV (reference sequence). CDR3 DNA: TGTGCCAGCAGTTTTAGAACTAAGCGGGACAACAATGAGCAGTTCTTC. Its translation is CASSFRTKRDNNEQFF.

This clone was observed a single time. A junction end diverges from the germline sequence, so it may reflect a read error. The chain uses TRBV9 and TRBJ2-1; TRBD1 might be the D (6 bases). The CDR3 has 15 residues. CDR1 and CDR2 (germline): SGDLS, YYNGEE. CDR3 nucleotide sequence: TGTGCCAGCAGCGTGACAGGAGGCTCCTACAGTGAGCAGTTCTTC. Protein product: CASSVTGGSYSEQFF. The whole variable domain, remainder taken from reference TRBV9 and TRBJ2-1, is DSGVTQTPKHLITATGQRVTLRCSPRSGDLSVYWYQQSLDQGLQFLIQYYNGEERAKGNILERFSAQQFPDLHSELNLSSLELGDSALYFCASSVTGGSYSEQFFGPGTRLTVL.

This clone occurred a few times. J is TRBJ1-4 and V is TRBV5-1; D remains ambiguous. V lost 1 base and J lost 6, with 13 bases in between. CDR1 SGHRS and CDR2 YFSETQ come from the germline V gene. This CDR3 has 15 amino acids. CDR3 bases: TGCGCCAGCAGCTTGAGCCAGGCGACCTATGAAAAACTGTTTTTT. It translates to CASSLSQATYEKLFF.

This clone was picked up many times. V gene TRBV2 combines with J gene TRBJ1-2; D call uncertain. In germline, CDR1 is SNHLY, CDR2 FYNNEI. The V and J ends lost 7 bases and 0 bases respectively, with 12 bases between them. This CDR3 is built from 14 residues. The CDR3 coding sequence is TGTGCCAGCATAATTGGGTTCGCTAACTATGGCTACACCTTC. The encoded protein is CASIIGFANYGYTF.

This clone was seen only a few times. Other DNA variants within this sample encode the same CDR3. The chain recombines TRBV5-4 with TRBJ1-1; D is unclear. CDR3 length: 13 residues. In germline, CDR1 is SGHNT, CDR2 YYREEE (reference sequence). The germline V and J ends were trimmed by 0 bases and 1 base, with 4 bases remaining between them. CDR3 DNA: TGTGCCAGCAGCTTGGAAGCGAACACTGAAGCTTTCTTT. It translates to CASSLEANTEAFF.

This clone was observed a handful of times. The genes are TRBV29-1 and TRBJ2-5; no clear D gene. This CDR3 is 12 amino acids long. The germline V gene has CDR1 SQVTM and CDR2 ANQGSEA. The ends were cut back, 7 bases at V and 3 bases at J, with 12 bases in the middle. Here the CDR3 DNA reads TGCAGCGCAGGACCATCCGAAGAGACCCAGTACTTC. Its translation: CSAGPSEETQYF. The full variable domain, rest sourced from reference TRBV29-1 and TRBJ2-5, is SAVISQKPSRDICQRGTSLTIQCQVDSQVTMMFWYRQQPGQSLTLIATANQGSEATYESGFVIDKFPISRPNLTFSTLTVSNMSPEDSSIYLCSAGPSEETQYFGPGTRLLVL.

The genes are TRBV10-3 and TRBJ2-3, with 9 positions matching TRBD2. Germline CDR1 and CDR2: ENHRY and SYGVKD. The CDR3 loop spans 14 amino acids. The ends lost 6 bases at V and 3 bases at J; junction bases unmatched: 4. The CDR3 spells CAISLAGSTDTQYF. The CDR3 nucleotides read TGTGCCATCAGCCTAGCGGGGTCTACAGATACGCAGTATTTT.